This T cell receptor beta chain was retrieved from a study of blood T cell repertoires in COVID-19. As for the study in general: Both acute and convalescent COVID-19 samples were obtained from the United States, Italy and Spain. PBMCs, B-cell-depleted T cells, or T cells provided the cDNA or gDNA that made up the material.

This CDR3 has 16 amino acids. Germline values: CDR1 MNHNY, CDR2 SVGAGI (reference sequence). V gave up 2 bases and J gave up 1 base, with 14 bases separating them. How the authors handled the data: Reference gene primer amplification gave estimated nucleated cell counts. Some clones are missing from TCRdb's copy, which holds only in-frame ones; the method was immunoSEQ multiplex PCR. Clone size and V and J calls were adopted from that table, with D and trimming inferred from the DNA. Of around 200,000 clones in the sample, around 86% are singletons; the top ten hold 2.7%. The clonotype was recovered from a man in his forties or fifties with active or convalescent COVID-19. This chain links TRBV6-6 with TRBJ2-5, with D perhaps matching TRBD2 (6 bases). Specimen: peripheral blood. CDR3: CASSYGTGVGQETQYF. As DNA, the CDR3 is TGTGCCAGCAGTTACGGTACGGGAGTGGGCCAAGAGACCCAGTACTTC.